This T cell receptor beta chain was retrieved from a study of cytomegalovirus exposure and HLA in healthy donors. Overall study: The 100 to 150 validation repertoires used the same platform as the roughly 670 first-cohort repertoires, a later analysis reported.

A word on this clone: As yet, its antigen is unknown.

Using immunoSEQ multiplex PCR, the repertoire was profiled, and TCRdb retains in-frame clones only, with some absent. The table has some 110,000 clones, around 86% seen once. Study-level findings and limits: Within the 120 validation repertoires, first-cohort TCR clusters tended to co-occur, according to a later analysis.

The donors were part of the validation cohort, which consisted of 120 subjects and was separate from the first cohort of 600 to 850 subjects. This clonotype originated in a young man in good health and CMV-seronegative. Source material: PBMCs.

CDR3 in amino acids: CASNELAGVKDTQYF. The CDR3 DNA reads as TGTGCCAGCAATGAACTAGCGGGGGTTAAAGATACGCAGTATTTT. This chain uses TRBV21-1 with TRBJ2-3; the D call in the table, TRBD2, was not verified against the DNA. TRBV21-1 is listed as a pseudogene. This CDR3 region has 15 residues.